A single sample gave rise to the 23 T cell receptor beta chains below, sequenced in a study of T-cell memory formation after mild COVID-19. TCRdb used MiXCR to reprocess the 5' RACE reads, holding one entry per CDR3 protein. Among approximately 450,000 distinct CDR3 sequences listed, 15% to 20% were seen once. Sample: PBMCs or a T cell subset sorted from them (not recorded which). These receptors were collected from an adult woman who had mild COVID-19 (a few samples of this study predate the infection). Cell type and time point are not known.

This clonotype occurred many times. The J gene is TRBJ1-5, the V gene TRBV12-3 or TRBV12-4; D call uncertain. The V and J ends lost 2 bases and 5 bases respectively, with 4 bases between them. The CDR3 is 12 residues long. The CDR3 bases are TGTGCCAGCAGTTTACAGTATCAGCCCCAGCATTTT. It yields the protein CASSLQYQPQHF.

This chain joins TRBV4-1 and TRBJ2-3; TRBD2 agrees at 8 bases. CDR1 MGHRA and CDR2 YSYEKL come from the germline V gene. Losses at the gene ends were 0 bases for V and 6 bases for J; bases not matched to a gene: 11. The CDR3 runs 17 residues. CDR3 sequence: CASSQDTGGPFLDTQYF. The CDR3 region has the DNA TGCGCCAGCAGCCAAGATACGGGGGGGCCGTTTTTGGATACGCAGTATTTT.

This sequence joins TRBV5-5 and TRBJ2-7; D gene ambiguous. Between the trimmed V and J ends, which lost 2 bases and 5 bases, there was a span of 8 bases. CDR1 SGHKS and CDR2 YYEKEE come from the germline V gene (reference sequence). This CDR3 is built from 12 residues. CDR3 sequence: CASSFGVNEQYF. DNA of the CDR3: TGTGCCAGCAGCTTCGGCGTCAACGAGCAGTACTTC.

The rearrangement joins TRBV9 to TRBJ2-5, with 15 bases identical to TRBD2. The CDR3 runs 17 residues. CDR1 SGDLS and CDR2 YYNGEE come from the germline V gene. The trim removed 0 bases at V and 3 bases at J, leaving 3 bases unmatched. This CDR3 reads CASSVGGLAGGKETQYF. CDR3 sequence (DNA): TGTGCCAGCAGCGTAGGTGGACTAGCGGGGGGGAAAGAGACCCAGTACTTC.

This clonotype occurred many times. J is TRBJ2-2 and V is TRBV12-3 or TRBV12-4; no definite D call. CDR3 size: 16 residues. Trimming took 3 bases from V and 4 from J, leaving 15 bases between them. The CDR3 DNA reads TGTGCCAGCAGTTTCTTATTGGGGTCTAGCACCGGGGAGCTGTTTTTT. The encoded protein is CASSFLLGSSTGELFF.

Many counts were recorded for this clonotype. The V gene is TRBV7-2, the J gene TRBJ2-3; D gene uncertain. V was trimmed by 5 bases and J by 7 bases, leaving 10 bases between them. The germline CDR1 and CDR2 sequences are SGHTA and FQGNSA. This CDR3 has 12 residues. CDR3 nucleotides: TGTGCCAGCAGCCCAGTGGGGAATACGCAGTATTTT. It yields the protein CASSPVGNTQYF.

DNA for the CDR3: TGTGCCATGCAGTGGGGGGGGCCCTACAATGAGCAGTTCTTC. The encoded protein is CAMQWGGPYNEQFF. The genes are TRBV7-3 and TRBJ2-1; D is possibly TRBD2 (7 bases). The CDR3 is 14 amino acids. Looked up from germline, CDR1 is SGHTA and CDR2 is FQGTGA. The V end was cut by 10 bases, the J end by 2 bases, with 15 bases between.

The chain joins TRBV13 to TRBJ2-3; D gene unclear. Trimming left V 4 bases short and J 2 bases short, with 13 bases between. The CDR3 has 15 residues. The germline V gene encodes CDR1 PRHDT and CDR2 FYEKMQ (reference sequence). DNA for the CDR3: TGTGCCAGCAGCTCTGGGGTGATGTACACAGATACGCAGTATTTT. Translating it yields CASSSGVMYTDTQYF.

The chain uses TRBV12-3 or TRBV12-4 and TRBJ1-1; tentatively, D is TRBD1 (5 bases). V was shortened by 4 bases and J by 8 bases, with 17 bases between the two germline ends. The CDR3 extends over 14 amino acids. The chain's CDR3 is CASSSPRGIGEAFF. The CDR3 DNA reads TGTGCCAGCAGTTCCCCCCGGGGGATTGGGGAAGCTTTCTTT.

CDR3 DNA: TGTGCCAGCAGTTTATGGGACGGTGTATACAATGAGCAGTTCTTC. This sequence encodes CASSLWDGVYNEQFF. The genes are TRBV27 and TRBJ2-1; the D gene could be TRBD1 or TRBD2 (5 bases each). This CDR3 is built from 15 residues. Germline V gene data show CDR1 as MNHEY and CDR2 as SMNVEV (reference sequence). Trimming removed 1 base at V and 4 bases at J, with 11 bases between.

The V and J genes are TRBV7-6 and TRBJ2-1, with D uncertain. V was clipped by 4 bases and J by 9 bases, with 13 bases between them. This CDR3 has 13 amino acids. Germline V gives CDR1 SGHVS, CDR2 FNYEAQ. This CDR3 is CASSSPRKGEQFF. CDR3 DNA: TGTGCCAGCAGCTCACCTCGCAAGGGTGAGCAGTTCTTC.

In DNA, the CDR3 is TGTGCCAGCAGCTTCCGGCAGGGGGGCTCTGGGGCCAACGTCCTGACTTTC. Translated: CASSFRQGGSGANVLTF. The chain carries TRBV7-9 and TRBJ2-6; D possibly corresponds to TRBD1 (7 bases). Looked up from germline, CDR1 is SEHNR and CDR2 is FQNEAQ (reference sequence). The CDR3 sequence is 17 residues long. V lost 3 bases, J lost 0 bases, and 12 bases lay in between.

This clonotype came up a few times. Written as DNA, the CDR3 is TGTGCCAGCAGTTACCGCACGGATTCACCCCTCCACTTT. The encoded protein is CASSYRTDSPLHF. The V and J genes are TRBV6-5 and TRBJ1-6; D is undetermined. The V end lost 2 bases, the J end lost 8 bases, and 7 bases lay between the germline ends. From germline, CDR1 is MNHEY and CDR2 SVGAGI. The CDR3 sequence is 13 residues long.

This clonotype appeared a few times. The chain is built from TRBV5-1 and TRBJ1-2, with TRBD1 as a possible D gene (5 bases). V was shortened by 1 base and J by 4 bases, with 17 bases between the two germline ends. Per germline, CDR1 SGHRS and CDR2 YFSETQ. The CDR3 consists of 16 residues. The CDR3 bases are TGCGCCAGCAGCTTGACAGCCTTACGGGGCCTCTATGGCTACACCTTC. Translating gives CASSLTALRGLYGYTF.

This clonotype has a count of ten or more. The chain employs TRBV14 and TRBJ2-3, with 7 bases that match TRBD2. In germline, CDR1 is SGHDN, CDR2 FVKESK. The junction had 7 bases not matched to a gene; V was cut back by 2 bases and J by 2 bases. The CDR3 extends over 16 amino acids. CDR3 nucleotide sequence: TGTGCCAGCAGCCAAAGGCTAGCGGTCATCACAGATACGCAGTATTTT. Its translation is CASSQRLAVITDTQYF. The whole variable domain, filled in from reference TRBV14 and TRBJ2-3, reads EAGVTQFPSHSVIEKGQTVTLRCDPISGHDNLYWYRRVMGKEIKFLLHFVKESKQDESGMPNNRFLAERTGGTYSTLKVQPAELEDSGVYFCASSQRLAVITDTQYFGPGTRLTVL.

This clonotype came up a few times. The V call is TRBV7-9, the J call TRBJ1-4, with no clear D. Germline V gene lookup returns CDR1 SEHNR and CDR2 FQNEAQ (reference sequence). The CDR3 extends over 15 amino acids. Trimming stripped 1 base from V and 7 bases from J, with 13 bases between. The CDR3 loop is CASSLGDNGFEKLFF. CDR3 bases: TGTGCCAGCAGCTTAGGGGATAACGGATTTGAAAAACTGTTTTTT.

This clonotype was counted a few times. The chain joins TRBV6-6 to TRBJ2-7, with 7 positions matching TRBD1. Looked up from germline, CDR1 is MNHNY and CDR2 is SVGAGI (reference sequence). The CDR3 length is 14 residues. The V gene end was trimmed by 2 bases and the J gene end by 6 bases; junction bases not matched to a gene: 7. The CDR3 loop reads CASSYRGLSAEQYF. CDR3 DNA sequence: TGTGCCAGCAGTTACAGGGGGCTGAGCGCCGAGCAGTACTTC.

This clonotype was found many times. The chain employs TRBV6-1 and TRBJ2-1, with D possibly TRBD1 on 5 matching bases. From germline, CDR1 is MNHNS and CDR2 SASEGT. V lost 7 bases and J 5 bases, leaving 12 bases between the germline ends. CDR3 length equals 13 residues. The CDR3: CASTKGPDNEQFF. For the CDR3, the DNA is TGTGCCAGCACTAAGGGGCCGGACAATGAGCAGTTCTTC.

As concerns this clonotype: No conserved phenylalanine or tryptophan ends this CDR3, so it is likely a read error. The rearrangement joins TRBV3-1 to TRBJ2-5; D might be TRBD2 (6 bases). Germline V gene data show CDR1 as LGHDT and CDR2 as YNNKEL (reference sequence). The CDR3 is made up of 14 amino acids. Trimming pared 3 bases from V and 3 bases from J, leaving 11 bases between. The DNA of the CDR3 is TGTGCCAGCAGCCAGTGGGACTCCGAAGAGACCCAGTACGTC. This sequence encodes CASSQWDSEETQYV.

The J gene is TRBJ2-3, the V gene TRBV5-1; D unclear. The CDR3 runs to 16 residues. Germline V gene sequence: CDR1 SGHRS, CDR2 YFSETQ. V lost 0 bases, J lost 1 base, and 12 bases lay in between. This chain's CDR3 is CASSLEVSVRTDTQYF. CDR3 coding DNA: TGCGCCAGCAGCTTGGAGGTCTCCGTTCGCACAGATACGCAGTATTTT.

The chain is built from TRBV5-1 and TRBJ2-1; D might be TRBD1 (6 bases). The V gene lost 0 bases and the J gene lost 7 bases, with 14 bases spanning the gap. The CDR3 is 15 residues long. CDR1 and CDR2 from the germline V gene are SGHRS and YFSETQ. The CDR3, as DNA: TGCGCCAGCAGCTTGGAGGGCCAGGGGATAAATGAGCAGTTCTTC. It yields the protein CASSLEGQGINEQFF. The complete variable domain, with remaining parts taken from reference TRBV5-1 and TRBJ2-1, reads KAGVTQTPRYLIKTRGQQVTLSCSPISGHRSVSWYQQTPGQGLQFLFEYFSETQRNKGNFPGRFSGRQFSNSRSEMNVSTLELGDSALYLCASSLEGQGINEQFFGPGTRLTVL.

The chain combines TRBV9 with TRBJ2-1; D gene uncertain. Looked up from germline, CDR1 is SGDLS and CDR2 is YYNGEE. This CDR3 region has 15 residues. V was pared by 0 bases and J by 2 bases, with 9 bases between. The CDR3, as DNA: TGTGCCAGCAGCGTAGCGAACGGACCCTACAATGAGCAGTTCTTC. Its translation: CASSVANGPYNEQFF.

This clonotype came up a few times. The rearrangement links TRBV29-1 to TRBJ2-1; a possible D gene is TRBD1 (7 bases). The CDR3 has 13 residues. Germline CDR1 and CDR2: SQVTM and ANQGSEA. V was pared by 5 bases and J by 6 bases, with 14 bases between. The CDR3, as DNA: TGCAGCGTTAGTCAGGGGGGAGGCAATGAGCAGTTCTTC. This encodes CSVSQGGGNEQFF.